This T cell receptor beta chain was retrieved from a study of OX40 agonist ivuxolimab in advanced cancers. Study information: The drug used for patients, ivuxolimab, was an agonistic anti-OX40 (CD134) antibody. Participants averaged about 66 years of age (range about 23 to 80) and were under 90% male. Three patients, one with hepatocellular carcinoma and two with cutaneous melanoma, achieved partial responses. Notes on the study in general: Normalized T-cell clonal expansion was also low in a subset of nonresponders.

Turning to this clone: Antigen specificity is unknown.

Generated by immunoSEQ multiplex PCR, the TCRdb table keeps only in-frame clones and is missing some. The repertoire has fewer than 75,000 clones, approximately 86% of them found once; the top ten carry 2.8%. Sequences were derived from CD4+ or CD8+ T cells sorted from blood, sampled in a trial of the OX40 agonist ivuxolimab. This TCR derives from an adult with an advanced solid tumor such as melanoma, head and neck, liver or kidney cancer.

The CDR3 DNA sequence: TGTGCCATTCCGCACGGGTTATTCTACGAGCAGTACTTC. Its translation: CAIPHGLFYEQYF. V usage is TRBV5-3 and J usage is TRBJ2-7; D not certain. TRBV5-3 is recorded as an ORF, its role being uncertain. Trimming shortened V by 9 bases and J by 3 bases, and 16 bases separated the two germline ends. The CDR3 has 13 amino acids.